The 29 T cell receptor beta chains below were found in one sample sequenced in a study of T cell repertoires in cytomegalovirus infection. Via MiXCR, TCRdb re-called the reads, giving one row per CDR3 protein. Here the sample spans around 740,000 distinct CDR3 sequences, approximately 40% being singletons. Specimen: PBMCs. These receptor sequences come from a human donor in good health (CMV status not recorded). Some clones in this sample may be carry-over from other donors' samples.

The genes are TRBV7-8 and TRBJ2-1; a weak D match, TRBD2 (5 bases). Trimming removed 1 base from V and 0 bases from J, with 10 bases in between. CDR1 and CDR2 from the germline V gene are SGHVS and FQNEAQ. The CDR3 is made up of 16 amino acids. This chain's CDR3 is CASSLGLGSSYNEQFF. For the CDR3, the DNA is TGTGCCAGCAGCTTAGGCTTGGGGAGCTCCTACAATGAGCAGTTCTTC.

V gene TRBV7-6 combines with J gene TRBJ1-3, with D maybe TRBD1 (5 bases). This CDR3 has 16 amino acids. CDR1 SGHVS and CDR2 FNYEAQ come from the germline V gene. V lost 0 bases and J lost 1, with 10 bases in between. CDR3 coding DNA: TGTGCCAGCAGCTTAGCGCAGGGCGTTTCTGGAAACACCATATATTTT. It is translated as CASSLAQGVSGNTIYF.

Note on this clonotype: Mismatch with germline at one junction end may stem from a read error. This chain links TRBV7-6 with TRBJ1-1; D is possibly TRBD1 (5 bases). CDR1 SGHVS and CDR2 FNYEAQ come from the germline V gene. The length of the CDR3 is 14 residues. CDR3 coding DNA: TGTGCCAGCAGACCGGGGGGGACGAACACGGAAGCTTTCTTT. It encodes CASRPGGTNTEAFF.

This clonotype was picked up a small number of times. This chain joins TRBV28 and TRBJ1-1; maybe TRBD1 (5 bases). V was cut by 7 bases and J by 3 bases, with 18 bases left in between. This CDR3 contains 15 residues. The germline V gene has CDR1 MDHEN and CDR2 SYDVKM. This CDR3 reads CASTTRGGVYTEAFF. The CDR3 region has the DNA TGTGCCAGCACAACCCGGGGGGGGGTGTACACTGAAGCTTTCTTT.

The chain combines TRBV18 with TRBJ2-3; D is uncertain. Germline CDR1 KGHSH, CDR2 LQKENI. The CDR3 runs 14 residues. V was trimmed by 6 bases and J by 3 bases, leaving 13 bases between them. The CDR3 here is CASSSTPWTDTQYF. In DNA form, the CDR3 reads TGTGCCAGCTCCTCCACCCCTTGGACAGATACGCAGTATTTT.

This clonotype has at least ten counts. The rearrangement uses TRBV7-2 and TRBJ2-3; weak D call: TRBD1 (5 bases). Germline CDR1 and CDR2: SGHTA and FQGNSA. The length of the CDR3 is 16 residues. V was trimmed by 2 bases and J by 1 base, leaving 13 bases between them. The CDR3 reads CASSLSPGWGTDTQYF. The CDR3 nucleotides are TGTGCCAGCAGCTTAAGCCCAGGGTGGGGCACAGATACGCAGTATTTT.

This clonotype was detected a few times. The chain couples TRBV7-2 to TRBJ1-2; perhaps TRBD1 as D (6 bases). The CDR3 loop spans 14 amino acids. The germline CDR1 and CDR2 sequences are SGHTA and FQGNSA. Trimming took 5 bases from V and 8 from J, leaving 18 bases between them. The CDR3 here is CASSRGGGISGYTF. The CDR3 DNA sequence: TGTGCCAGCAGCCGAGGGGGGGGTATCTCCGGCTACACCTTC. Full variable domain (missing parts from reference TRBV7-2 and TRBJ1-2): GAGVSQSPSNKVTEKGKDVELRCDPISGHTALYWYRQSLGQGLEFLIYFQGNSAPDKSGLPSDRFSAERTGGSVSTLTIQRTQQEDSAVYLCASSRGGGISGYTFGSGTRLTVV.

Only a few counts were recorded for this clonotype. V and J are TRBV28 and TRBJ1-6, with D unresolved. Germline V gene lookup returns CDR1 MDHEN and CDR2 SYDVKM. The CDR3 spans 15 residues. The V end lost 5 bases, the J end lost 6 bases, and 14 bases lay between the germline ends. CDR3 protein: CASSQDERANSPLHF. The CDR3 DNA is TGTGCCAGCAGTCAGGACGAACGTGCTAATTCACCCCTCCACTTT.

CDR3 region: CAWSPGETQYF. The DNA of the CDR3 is TGTGCCTGGAGCCCCGGCGAGACCCAGTACTTC. The chain employs TRBV30 and TRBJ2-5; D remains unclear. Deletions cut 3 bases from V and 5 bases from J, with 7 bases between. Germline V gene data show CDR1 as GTSNPN and CDR2 as SVGIG (reference sequence). The CDR3 extends over 11 amino acids.

This chain joins TRBV28 and TRBJ2-7; no clear D gene. Germline lookup yields CDR1 MDHEN and CDR2 SYDVKM. The CDR3 is made up of 14 amino acids. V lost 5 bases and J lost 2, with 13 bases in between. The CDR3 loop reads CASSPGGRAYEQYF. The CDR3 DNA reads TGTGCCAGCAGTCCCGGCGGAAGGGCCTACGAGCAGTACTTC.

The chain recombines TRBV20-1 with TRBJ2-1; TRBD1 aligns across 8 bases. Germline V lookup: CDR1 DFQATT, CDR2 SNEGSKA (reference sequence). The CDR3 contains 13 residues. Trimming cost V 5 bases and J 4 bases; bases outside gene matches: 4. CDR3 sequence: CSASWTGYNEQFF. The CDR3 bases are TGCAGTGCTTCTTGGACAGGGTACAATGAGCAGTTCTTC.

The rearrangement joins TRBV7-9 to TRBJ1-2, with D possibly matching TRBD1 (5 bases). Germline V CDR1 and CDR2: SEHNR, FQNEAQ (reference sequence). The CDR3 runs to 13 residues. Trimming left V 5 bases short and J 7 bases short, with 14 bases between. CDR3 protein: CASSMPGVGGYTF. The CDR3 DNA reads as TGTGCCAGCAGCATGCCGGGGGTGGGTGGCTACACCTTC.

The chain links TRBV10-2 to TRBJ1-6, with D unresolved. This CDR3 spans 13 amino acids. V was clipped by 3 bases and J by 7 bases, with 7 bases between them. Looked up from germline, CDR1 is WSHSY and CDR2 is SAAADI. The CDR3 DNA is TGCGCCAGCAGTGATAAAGGAAATTCACCCCTCCACTTT. Its translation: CASSDKGNSPLHF.

The chain combines TRBV28 with TRBJ1-3, with 7 bases aligning to TRBD1. The CDR3 has 16 residues. V shed 9 bases and J 0 bases; nucleotides not matched to a gene: 11. The germline gives CDR1 MDHEN, CDR2 SYDVKM. The CDR3 DNA reads as TGTGCCAGTGCGGAGGGACAGCTATTCTCTGGAAACACCATATATTTT. The encoded protein is CASAEGQLFSGNTIYF.

This clonotype was found many times. The V call is TRBV5-8, the J call TRBJ2-7; 9 bases are shared with TRBD1. V lost 0 bases, J lost 3 bases, and 4 bases stayed unmatched. Germline V lookup: CDR1 SGHTS, CDR2 YDEGEE. This CDR3 is built from 15 residues. CDR3 DNA sequence: TGTGCCAGCAGCTTGGCCGGGACAGGGAACTACGAGCAGTACTTC. Its protein product is CASSLAGTGNYEQYF.

V gene TRBV29-1 combines with J gene TRBJ1-1; no firm D call. V lost 6 bases and J lost 6, with 17 bases in between. The CDR3 is made up of 13 amino acids. The germline V gene has CDR1 SQVTM and CDR2 ANQGSEA. Here the CDR3 DNA reads TGCAGCGTCGCCCCCTCAGGAACCCCTGAAGCTTTCTTT. Translation gives CSVAPSGTPEAFF.

The chain is built from TRBV28 and TRBJ2-5; perhaps TRBD2 as D (6 bases). Trimming took off 8 bases at V and 5 bases at J, with 18 bases between the two ends. Germline V lookup: CDR1 MDHEN, CDR2 SYDVKM. The CDR3 sequence is 14 residues long. The CDR3 sequence: CASRPGGARETQYF. CDR3 bases: TGTGCCAGCCGCCCCGGGGGAGCCAGGGAGACCCAGTACTTC.

This clonotype was seen a few times. This chain links TRBV20-1 with TRBJ2-1; 7 bases are a match to TRBD2. Germline CDR1 reads DFQATT; CDR2 reads SNEGSKA (reference sequence). Trimming cost V 3 bases and J 4 bases; bases outside gene matches: 9. The length of the CDR3 is 15 residues. The CDR3 loop reads CSASRTSRGYNEQFF. Written as DNA, the CDR3 is TGCAGTGCTAGCCGGACTAGTCGAGGATACAATGAGCAGTTCTTC.

The V call is TRBV29-1, the J call TRBJ2-1; 9 nucleotides align to TRBD1. CDR3 size: 12 residues. Germline V gene lookup returns CDR1 SQVTM and CDR2 ANQGSEA. J was trimmed by 5 bases and V by 8 bases; bases with no gene match: 4. The CDR3 DNA reads TGCAGCTTACAGGGGGCAGACAATGAGCAGTTCTTC. Translated, it gives CSLQGADNEQFF.

This clonotype was picked up a small number of times. This chain links TRBV5-4 with TRBJ2-1, with 7 positions matching TRBD2. V lost 5 bases and J lost 5; bases outside the gene matches: 13. The CDR3 length is 16 residues. Per germline, CDR1 SGHNT and CDR2 YYREEE (reference sequence). CDR3 protein: CASSFDDLADHNEQFF. As DNA, the CDR3 is TGTGCCAGCAGTTTTGATGACCTAGCGGACCACAATGAGCAGTTCTTC.

In DNA, the CDR3 is TGTGCCAGCAGTTTACCCCGGGGGATGGAGACCCAGTACTTC. This codes for CASSLPRGMETQYF. V gene TRBV28 combines with J gene TRBJ2-5; D might be TRBD2 (6 bases). The CDR3 is made up of 14 amino acids. V lost 2 bases and J lost 5, with 12 bases in between. From germline, CDR1 is MDHEN and CDR2 SYDVKM.

V gene TRBV7-2 combines with J gene TRBJ2-7, with D hard to call. The CDR3 runs 15 residues. V was cut by 1 base and J by 1 base, with 11 bases left in between. Germline CDR1 SGHTA, CDR2 FQGNSA. CDR3 coding DNA: TGTGCCAGCAGCTTAGGAGGAAGTCTGTCCTACGAGCAGTACTTC. Protein sequence: CASSLGGSLSYEQYF.

The chain recombines TRBV5-1 with TRBJ2-1; 13 bases are shared with TRBD2. The CDR3 totals 16 residues. After removal of 4 bases from V and 7 bases from J, the junction contained 8 bases not matched to a gene. CDR1 SGHRS and CDR2 YFSETQ come from the germline V gene. CDR3 coding DNA: TGCGCCAGCAGCCTACGGACTAGCGGGGGACAGAATGAGCAGTTCTTC. This codes for CASSLRTSGGQNEQFF.

The chain links TRBV19 to TRBJ2-1; D is unresolved. The CDR3 runs to 12 residues. CDR1 and CDR2 (germline): LNHDA, SQIVND (reference sequence). The V and J ends lost 3 bases and 4 bases respectively, with 4 bases between them. The CDR3 nucleotides are TGTGCCAGTAGTATCGAATACAATGAGCAGTTCTTC. Translated: CASSIEYNEQFF.

In its sample, this clonotype was seen a few times. V gene TRBV7-8 combines with J gene TRBJ2-5; TRBD2 aligns across 9 bases. The V gene's germline CDR1 is SGHVS and CDR2 FQNEAQ. Losses at the gene ends were 8 bases for V and 5 bases for J; bases not matched to a gene: 9. This CDR3 contains 14 residues. CDR3 nucleotide sequence: TGTGCCAGCGGACGGACTAGCGTAGTGGAGACCCAGTACTTC. Residues: CASGRTSVVETQYF.

This clonotype occurred a few times. The chain links TRBV19 to TRBJ1-1; D not certain. V was trimmed by 8 bases and J by 2 bases, leaving 12 bases between them. CDR3 size: 13 residues. CDR1 LNHDA and CDR2 SQIVND come from the germline V gene (reference sequence). As DNA, the CDR3 is TGTGCCAGTTGGGTCCGGGTAAACACTGAAGCTTTCTTT. Translated: CASWVRVNTEAFF.

The sample holds a few counts of this clonotype. This chain connects TRBV6-1 to TRBJ2-1; the match to TRBD1 covers 8 bases. The germline CDR1 and CDR2 sequences are MNHNS and SASEGT. This CDR3 spans 15 amino acids. The ends lost 5 bases at V and 4 bases at J; junction bases unmatched: 7. Here the CDR3 reads CASSKTGGPYNEQFF. CDR3 bases: TGTGCCAGCAGTAAAACAGGGGGTCCGTACAATGAGCAGTTCTTC.

Ten or more counts support this clonotype. The chain has TRBV7-6 and TRBJ2-7; 10 bases fit TRBD1. V shed 5 bases and J 7 bases; nucleotides not matched to a gene: 5. Looked up from germline, CDR1 is SGHVS and CDR2 is FNYEAQ. This CDR3 has 13 residues. CDR3 region: CASSPGTGVEQYF. CDR3 in DNA: TGTGCCAGCAGCCCTGGGACAGGGGTAGAGCAGTACTTC.

This clonotype was detected once. V and J are TRBV2 and TRBJ1-1; possibly TRBD1 for D (5 bases). Per the germline V gene, CDR1 is SNHLY and CDR2 is FYNNEI. Trimming left V 4 bases short and J 5 bases short, with 11 bases between. The CDR3 runs 13 residues. CDR3 sequence: CASSVDSGTEAFF. For the CDR3, the DNA is TGTGCCAGCAGTGTCGACAGCGGGACTGAAGCTTTCTTT.